The 8 T cell receptor beta chains below all came from one sample that was sequenced in a study of neoadjuvant nivolumab and ipilimumab in lung cancer. Data came from immunoSEQ multiplex PCR; TCRdb stores just in-frame clones and leaves some out. The repertoire includes 39,000 or so clones, 85% to 90% of them detected once, and about 3.3% sits in the top ten. Sequencing was performed on peripheral blood, taken before neoadjuvant nivolumab, alone or with ipilimumab. These receptors all stem from an adult with non-small cell lung cancer.

Remarks on this clone: Other DNA sequences in this specimen translate into the identical CDR3. The chain employs TRBV6-5 and TRBJ2-2; D gene unclear. CDR1 is MNHEY, CDR2 SVGAGI, per germline. Trimming left V 9 bases short and J 0 bases short, with 14 bases between. The length of the CDR3 is 15 residues. The CDR3 DNA sequence: TGTGCCAGTAGTGCGGTGCTGGCGAACACCGGGGAGCTGTTTTTT. Its translation is CASSAVLANTGELFF.

V gene TRBV14 combines with J gene TRBJ2-7; D remains unclear. V was cut by 3 bases and J by 2 bases, with 11 bases left in between. This CDR3 has 14 residues. The germline V gene encodes CDR1 SGHDN and CDR2 FVKESK. The CDR3 DNA is TGTGCCAGCAGCCATCTGGCTGATACCTACGAGCAGTACTTC. Translating it yields CASSHLADTYEQYF. Full variable domain (outside the CDR3, taken from reference TRBV14 and TRBJ2-7): EAGVTQFPSHSVIEKGQTVTLRCDPISGHDNLYWYRRVMGKEIKFLLHFVKESKQDESGMPNNRFLAERTGGTYSTLKVQPAELEDSGVYFCASSHLADTYEQYFGPGTRLTVT.

The chain couples TRBV18 to TRBJ2-5; possibly TRBD2 for D (5 bases). Trimming left V 4 bases short and J 4 bases short, with 7 bases between. This CDR3 is built from 12 residues. Germline-derived CDR1 and CDR2 are KGHSH and LQKENI. This chain's CDR3 is CASSQAGETQYF. The CDR3 nucleotides read TGTGCCAGCTCACAGGCGGGAGAGACCCAGTACTTC. The full variable domain, its missing parts supplied by reference TRBV18 and TRBJ2-5, is NAGVMQNPRHLVRRRGQEARLRCSPMKGHSHVYWYRQLPEEGLKFMVYLQKENIIDESGMPKERFSAEFPKEGPSILRIQQVVRGDSAAYFCASSQAGETQYFGPGTRLLVL.

This rearrangement joins TRBV7-2 to TRBJ2-6; D remains unclear. CDR1 and CDR2 (germline): SGHTA, FQGNSA. This CDR3 comprises 15 residues. The germline V and J ends were trimmed by 5 bases and 0 bases, with 8 bases remaining between them. CDR3 amino acids: CASSPQSSGANVLTF. In DNA form, the CDR3 reads TGTGCCAGCAGCCCACAGAGCTCTGGGGCCAACGTCCTGACTTTC.

The gene calls are TRBV6-6 and TRBJ2-7, with TRBD2 matching over 16 bases. Per germline, CDR1 MNHNY and CDR2 SVGAGI (reference sequence). The CDR3 sequence is 15 residues long. Trimming took 7 bases from V and 2 from J; bases not matched to a gene: 2. CDR3 sequence reads: CASTGTSGRAYEQYF. The CDR3 coding sequence is TGTGCCAGCACCGGGACTAGCGGGAGGGCCTACGAGCAGTACTTC.

The chain joins TRBV7-6 to TRBJ2-1; possible D gene TRBD2, 6 bases. The germline V and J ends were trimmed by 2 bases and 1 base, with 27 bases remaining between them. The length of the CDR3 is 21 residues. Germline loops: CDR1 SGHVS, CDR2 FNYEAQ. The chain's CDR3 is CASSLSRRTGRTPKSYNEQFF. The CDR3 DNA follows: TGTGCCAGCAGCTTATCCCGCCGAACCGGGAGAACTCCCAAGTCCTACAATGAGCAGTTCTTC.

This rearrangement joins TRBV18 to TRBJ2-5, with 8 bases matching TRBD1. The V gene's germline CDR1 is KGHSH and CDR2 LQKENI. This CDR3 comprises 15 residues. V shed 0 bases, J shed 7 bases, and the junction held 7 bases outside the gene matches. This CDR3 reads CASSPPGQAPGTQYF. The CDR3 DNA follows: TGTGCCAGCTCACCACCGGGACAGGCCCCAGGGACCCAGTACTTC.

V usage is TRBV2 and J usage is TRBJ2-5; no firm D call. Germline values: CDR1 SNHLY, CDR2 FYNNEI. V lost 2 bases to trimming and J lost 5 bases, with 6 bases between them. The CDR3 covers 12 residues. As DNA, the CDR3 is TGTGCCAGCAGTGAACGCCGGGAGACCCAGTACTTC. Its protein is CASSERRETQYF. Filled out from reference TRBV2 and TRBJ2-5, the complete variable domain reads EPEVTQTPSHQVTQMGQEVILRCVPISNHLYFYWYRQILGQKVEFLVSFYNNEISEKSEIFDDQFSVERPDGSNFTLKIRSTKLEDSAMYFCASSERRETQYFGPGTRLLVL.